What follows describes a single T cell receptor (beta chain). Its recognized antigen is unknown. A far more abundant clone sits one base away, making this likely a read error. The CDR3 numbers 12 residues from cysteine through phenylalanine. Of the read, only the CDR3 DNA is kept; its 36 bases are in frame from base 1. According to the germline V gene (reference sequence), CDR1 reads DFQATT and CDR2 reads SNEGSKA. Library preparation employed multiplex PCR. For sequencing, an Illumina HiSeq 4000 was employed. TCR beta libraries were built with iRepertoire HTBI primers and Arm-PCR amplification of CDR3 regions. PCR products were gel purified before sequencing. The source study handled its data this way. Gene usage analysis of CDR3 amino acid clonotypes relied on the 60 or so TRBV and about 13 TRBJ segments identified across samples. COPE and FqMerger were used to merge the filtered high-quality paired reads into contigs. Contigs were aligned with BLAST to IMGT TRBV, TRBD and TRBJ reference genes, and CDR3 was defined per IMGT. Clonotypes above 0.1% frequency were classified as highly expanded clones. Shannon entropy was used to measure repertoire diversity, and the Gini coefficient was used to measure V-J evenness. A clonotype was considered public if more than one individual shared it. TCRdb's own reprocessing of the public reads used fastp at Q25 and MiXCR and kept productive beta chains. Rows with a matching CDR3 protein are joined into one entry that keeps the most common DNA and genes. The V and J calls follow TCRdb's processing rather than the paper's. This sample comprises a few hundred thousand distinct CDR3 sequences, over 20% of them detected only once. Approximately 15% of the sample is held by the ten biggest clonotypes.

These data belong to a study of regulatory T cells in long-lasting Graves disease (dated by TCRdb to 2020 to 2022). With respect to the entire study: In the newly diagnosed Graves' disease group, patients had been taking antithyroid drugs for less than 3 months. Peripheral blood TCR sequencing and RNA sequencing compared persistent Graves' disease patients with newly diagnosed Graves' disease patients. The study was registered as a clinical trial and conducted in China. TCR sequencing covered some 13 persistent and roughly 20 newly diagnosed Graves' disease patients, 33 samples in total. What the research found in general, with its limitations: As a limitation, the authors acknowledged that the small sample size may reduce accuracy. The study examined only peripheral blood because the primary lesion, thyroid tissue, could not be accessed. Sequencing and analysis were restricted to the TCR beta chain. Preferential use of TRBV28, TRBJ1-2 and TRBJ2-5 was observed in persistent disease, whereas TRBV20-1 and TRBJ2-1 were favored in newly diagnosed disease. Patients with persistent disease shared more public clonotypes (roughly 2,900) than newly diagnosed patients did (around 980). Lower TCR Shannon entropy and fewer highly expanded clones were observed in persistent Graves' disease patients than in newly diagnosed patients, which suggested clonal expansion.

This specimen's time point label, interpreted: newly diagnosed GD, antithyroid drugs for less than 3 months. For both TCR sequencing and RNA sequencing, RNA was extracted from PBMCs using TRIzol. The diagnosis of Graves' disease followed American Thyroid Association guidelines. Recruitment of patients was carried out at an endocrinology department in Xi'an, China. Each patient gave about 8.1 milliliters of peripheral blood, collected in an EDTA anticoagulant tube. Ficoll Paque Plus density gradient separation was used to isolate PBMCs, and no further T cell sorting was performed. An Agilent 2100 Bioanalyzer and agarose gel were used to assess RNA quality, and a NanoDrop 2000 was used to measure RNA concentration.

The rearrangement combines TRBV20-1 with TRBJ2-3; TRBD2 matches 7 bases in the middle. Judging by the DNA end, TRBJ2-7 fits better; the J call may be wrong. The sequencing here drew on peripheral blood mononuclear cells (PBMCs), taken at new diagnosis, from a patient treated with antithyroid drugs. The receptor was derived from a female donor with Graves disease. The CDR3 in this case is CSANSGPNEQYF. The DNA is as follows: TGCAGTGCAAATAGCGGGCCTAATGAGCAGTACTTC.